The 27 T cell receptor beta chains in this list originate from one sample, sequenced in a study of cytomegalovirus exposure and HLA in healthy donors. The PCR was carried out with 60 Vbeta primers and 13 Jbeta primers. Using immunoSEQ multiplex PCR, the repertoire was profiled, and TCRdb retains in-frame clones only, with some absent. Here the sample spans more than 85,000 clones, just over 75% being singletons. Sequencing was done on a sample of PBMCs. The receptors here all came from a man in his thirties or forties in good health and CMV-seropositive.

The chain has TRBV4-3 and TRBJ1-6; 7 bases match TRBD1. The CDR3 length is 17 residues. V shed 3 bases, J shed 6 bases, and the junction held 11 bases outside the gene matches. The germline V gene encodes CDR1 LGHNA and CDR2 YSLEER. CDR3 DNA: TGCGCCAGCAGCCAGACACTCCCGGGACAGTCTAATTCACCCCTCCACTTT. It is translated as CASSQTLPGQSNSPLHF.

CDR3 nucleotide sequence: TGTGCCAGCTTACTCCTGGCACGGGCAGATACGCAGTATTTT. Amino acid sequence: CASLLLARADTQYF. The chain employs TRBV2 and TRBJ2-3; no clear D gene. Trimming shortened V by 8 bases and J by 4 bases, and 16 bases separated the two germline ends. The CDR3 is 14 residues long. Germline-derived CDR1 and CDR2 are SNHLY and FYNNEI.

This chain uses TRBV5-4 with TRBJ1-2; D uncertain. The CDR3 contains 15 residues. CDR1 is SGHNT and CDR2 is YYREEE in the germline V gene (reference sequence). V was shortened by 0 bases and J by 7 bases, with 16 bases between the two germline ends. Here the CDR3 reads CASSLVGAWHRGYTF. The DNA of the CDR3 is TGTGCCAGCAGCTTGGTGGGCGCCTGGCATCGTGGCTACACCTTC. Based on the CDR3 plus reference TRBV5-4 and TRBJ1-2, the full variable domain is ETGVTQSPTHLIKTRGQQVTLRCSSQSGHNTVSWYQQALGQGPQFIFQYYREEENGRGNFPPRFSGLQFPNYSSELNVNALELDDSALYLCASSLVGAWHRGYTFGSGTRLTVV.

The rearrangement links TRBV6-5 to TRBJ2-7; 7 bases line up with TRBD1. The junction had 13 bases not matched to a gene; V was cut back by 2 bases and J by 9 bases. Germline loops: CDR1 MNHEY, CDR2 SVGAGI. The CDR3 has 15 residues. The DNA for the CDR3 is TGTGCCAGCAGTTACGGGGACAGACACGTTCAGGGGCAGTACTTC. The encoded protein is CASSYGDRHVQGQYF.

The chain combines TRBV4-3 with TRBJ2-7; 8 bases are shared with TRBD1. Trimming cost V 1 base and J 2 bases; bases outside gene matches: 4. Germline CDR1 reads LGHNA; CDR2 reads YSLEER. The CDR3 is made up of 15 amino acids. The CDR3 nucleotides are TGCGCCAGCAGCCAAGGGACAGGGTATACCTACGAGCAGTACTTC. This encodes CASSQGTGYTYEQYF.

CDR3 nucleotide sequence: TGCAGCGTTGAAAACCCGGACACCTACGAGCAGTACTTC. It encodes CSVENPDTYEQYF. V and J are TRBV29-1 and TRBJ2-7; weak D call: TRBD1 (5 bases). Germline V gene lookup returns CDR1 SQVTM and CDR2 ANQGSEA. The CDR3 length is 13 residues. The V end lost 2 bases, the J end lost 2 bases, and 10 bases lay between the germline ends.

CDR3 loop: CASGFGGGTTDTQYF. CDR3 bases: TGTGCTAGTGGTTTTGGCGGGGGGACCACAGATACGCAGTATTTT. The V gene is TRBV12-5, the J gene TRBJ2-3, with 8 bases fitting TRBD2. This CDR3 spans 15 amino acids. Germline CDR1 reads LGHNT; CDR2 reads FRNRAP. The trim removed 3 bases at V and 2 bases at J, leaving 4 bases unmatched.

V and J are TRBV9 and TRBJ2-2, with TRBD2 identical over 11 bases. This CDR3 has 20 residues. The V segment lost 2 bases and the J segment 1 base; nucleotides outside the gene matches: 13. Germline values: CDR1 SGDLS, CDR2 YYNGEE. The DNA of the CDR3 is TGTGCCAGCAGCGTTCCCGGGACTAGCGGATCTTATGGGAACACCGGGGAGCTGTTTTTT. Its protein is CASSVPGTSGSYGNTGELFF.

The CDR3 nucleotides read TGTGCCAGCAGCGGACAGGGGATGAGCACAGATACGCAGTATTTT. Translation: CASSGQGMSTDTQYF. The chain employs TRBV2 and TRBJ2-3; 9 bases fit TRBD1. Trimming removed 6 bases from V and 0 bases from J; junction bases left unmatched: 4. Per germline, CDR1 SNHLY and CDR2 FYNNEI. The CDR3 has 15 amino acids.

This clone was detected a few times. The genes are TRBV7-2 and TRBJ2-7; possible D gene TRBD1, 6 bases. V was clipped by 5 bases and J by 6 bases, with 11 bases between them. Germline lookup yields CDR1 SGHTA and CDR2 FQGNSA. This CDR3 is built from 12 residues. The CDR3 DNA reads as TGTGCCAGCAGCCCAGGGGTAGCCGAGCAGTACTTC. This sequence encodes CASSPGVAEQYF.

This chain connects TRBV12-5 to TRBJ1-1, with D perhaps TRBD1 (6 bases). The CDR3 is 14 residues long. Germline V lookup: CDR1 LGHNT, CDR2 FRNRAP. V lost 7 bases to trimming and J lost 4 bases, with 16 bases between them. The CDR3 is CASALTGLSTEAFF. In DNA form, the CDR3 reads TGTGCTAGTGCCTTGACAGGTCTAAGCACTGAAGCTTTCTTT.

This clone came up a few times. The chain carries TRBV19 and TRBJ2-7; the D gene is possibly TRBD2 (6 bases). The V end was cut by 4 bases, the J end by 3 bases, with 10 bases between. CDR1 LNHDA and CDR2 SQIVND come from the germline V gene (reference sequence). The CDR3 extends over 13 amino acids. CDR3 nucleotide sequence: TGTGCCAGTAGTAAACTAGCTAGCTACGAGCAGTACTTC. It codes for CASSKLASYEQYF.

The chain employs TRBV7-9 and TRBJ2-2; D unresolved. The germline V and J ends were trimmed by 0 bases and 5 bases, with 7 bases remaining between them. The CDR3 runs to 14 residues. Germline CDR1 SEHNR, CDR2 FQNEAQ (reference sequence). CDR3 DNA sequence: TGTGCCAGCAGCTTAGCGGGCAGGACCGGGGAGCTGTTTTTT. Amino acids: CASSLAGRTGELFF.

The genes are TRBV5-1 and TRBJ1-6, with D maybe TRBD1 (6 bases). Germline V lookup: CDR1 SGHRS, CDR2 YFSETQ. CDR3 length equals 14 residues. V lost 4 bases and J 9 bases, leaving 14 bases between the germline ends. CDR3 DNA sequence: TGCGCCAGCAGCCCCGGACAGCCAGGTTCACCCCTCCACTTT. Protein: CASSPGQPGSPLHF.

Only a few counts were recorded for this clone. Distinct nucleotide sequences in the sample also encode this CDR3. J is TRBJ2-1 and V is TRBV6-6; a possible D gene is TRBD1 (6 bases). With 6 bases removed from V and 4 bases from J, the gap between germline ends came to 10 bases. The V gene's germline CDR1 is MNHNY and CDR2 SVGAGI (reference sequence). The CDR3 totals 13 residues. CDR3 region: CASSQGGYNEQFF. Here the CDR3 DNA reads TGTGCCAGCAGCCAAGGGGGTTACAATGAGCAGTTCTTC.

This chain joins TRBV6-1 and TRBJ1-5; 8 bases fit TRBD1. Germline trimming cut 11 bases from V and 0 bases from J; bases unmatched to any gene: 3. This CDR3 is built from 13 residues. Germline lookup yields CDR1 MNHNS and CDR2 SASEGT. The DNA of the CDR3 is TGTGCCCCAGGGGGCGGTAGCAATCAGCCCCAGCATTTT. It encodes CAPGGGSNQPQHF.

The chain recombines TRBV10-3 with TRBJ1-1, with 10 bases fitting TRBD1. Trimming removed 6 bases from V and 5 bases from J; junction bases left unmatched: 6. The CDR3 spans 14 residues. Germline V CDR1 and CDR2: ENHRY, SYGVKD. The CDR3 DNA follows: TGTGCCATCAGCCCCGGACAGGGGGAAACTGAAGCTTTCTTT. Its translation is CAISPGQGETEAFF.

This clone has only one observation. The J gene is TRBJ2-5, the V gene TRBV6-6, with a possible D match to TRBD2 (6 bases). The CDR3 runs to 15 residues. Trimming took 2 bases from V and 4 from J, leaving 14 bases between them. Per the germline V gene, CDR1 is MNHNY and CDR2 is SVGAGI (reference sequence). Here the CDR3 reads CASSYRSSGVETQYF. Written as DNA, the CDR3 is TGTGCCAGCAGTTACAGGTCGTCGGGGGTAGAGACCCAGTACTTC.

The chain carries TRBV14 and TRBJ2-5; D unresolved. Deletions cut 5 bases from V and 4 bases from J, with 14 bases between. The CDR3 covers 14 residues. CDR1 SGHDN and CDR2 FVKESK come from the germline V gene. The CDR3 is CASSARLIIETQYF. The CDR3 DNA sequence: TGTGCCAGCAGCGCCCGACTGATTATAGAGACCCAGTACTTC.

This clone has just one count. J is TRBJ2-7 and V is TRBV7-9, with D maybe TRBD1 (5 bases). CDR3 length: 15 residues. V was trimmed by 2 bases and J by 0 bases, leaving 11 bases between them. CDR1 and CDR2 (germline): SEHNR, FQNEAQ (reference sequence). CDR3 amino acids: CASSLWQGGSYEQYF. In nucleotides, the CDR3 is TGTGCCAGCAGCTTATGGCAGGGCGGCTCCTACGAGCAGTACTTC.

The CDR3 is CASSYGGGLNEKLFF. The CDR3 DNA sequence: TGTGCCAGCAGTTACGGGGGGGGCCTTAATGAAAAACTGTTTTTT. The J gene is TRBJ1-4, the V gene TRBV6-6; tentatively, D is TRBD1 (6 bases). The germline V gene encodes CDR1 MNHNY and CDR2 SVGAGI (reference sequence). The CDR3 is 15 residues long. V shed 2 bases and J shed 4 bases, with 11 bases lying between them.

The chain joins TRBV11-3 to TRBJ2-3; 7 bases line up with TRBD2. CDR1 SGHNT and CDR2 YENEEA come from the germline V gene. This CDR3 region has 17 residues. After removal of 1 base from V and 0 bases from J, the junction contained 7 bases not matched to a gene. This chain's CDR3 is CASSLGVSSGSTDTQYF. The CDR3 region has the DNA TGTGCCAGCAGCTTAGGAGTGTCTAGCGGAAGCACAGATACGCAGTATTTT.

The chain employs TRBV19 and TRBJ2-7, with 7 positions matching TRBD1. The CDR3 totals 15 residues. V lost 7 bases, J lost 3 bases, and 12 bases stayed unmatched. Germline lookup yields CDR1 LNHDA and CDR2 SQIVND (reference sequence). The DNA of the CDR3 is TGTGCCAGTACCCCTACCGGGACAGTAGTCTACGAGCAGTACTTC. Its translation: CASTPTGTVVYEQYF. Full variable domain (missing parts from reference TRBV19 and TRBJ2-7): DGGITQSPKYLFRKEGQNVTLSCEQNLNHDAMYWYRQDPGQGLRLIYYSQIVNDFQKGDIAEGYSVSREKKESFPLTVTSAQKNPTAFYLCASTPTGTVVYEQYFGPGTRLTVT.

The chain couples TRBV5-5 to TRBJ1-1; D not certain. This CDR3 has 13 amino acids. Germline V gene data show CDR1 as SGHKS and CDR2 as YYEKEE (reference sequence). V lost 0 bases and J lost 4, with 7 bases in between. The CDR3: CASSLAKPTEAFF. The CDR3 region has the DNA TGTGCCAGCAGCTTGGCCAAGCCCACTGAAGCTTTCTTT.

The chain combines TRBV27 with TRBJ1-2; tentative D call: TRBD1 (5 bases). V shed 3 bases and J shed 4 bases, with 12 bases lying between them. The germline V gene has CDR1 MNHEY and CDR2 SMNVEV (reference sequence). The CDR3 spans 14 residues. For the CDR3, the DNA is TGTGCCAGCAGTTTCCAGGGAGGGATCTATGGCTACACCTTC. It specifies CASSFQGGIYGYTF.

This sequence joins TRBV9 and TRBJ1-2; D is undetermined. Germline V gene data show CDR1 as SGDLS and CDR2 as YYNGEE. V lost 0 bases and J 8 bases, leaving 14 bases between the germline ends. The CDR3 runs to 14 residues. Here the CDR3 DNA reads TGTGCCAGCAGCGTAGAACCGACGGGAGGGGGCTACACCTTC. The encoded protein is CASSVEPTGGGYTF. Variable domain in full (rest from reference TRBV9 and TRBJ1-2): DSGVTQTPKHLITATGQRVTLRCSPRSGDLSVYWYQQSLDQGLQFLIQYYNGEERAKGNILERFSAQQFPDLHSELNLSSLELGDSALYFCASSVEPTGGGYTFGSGTRLTVV.

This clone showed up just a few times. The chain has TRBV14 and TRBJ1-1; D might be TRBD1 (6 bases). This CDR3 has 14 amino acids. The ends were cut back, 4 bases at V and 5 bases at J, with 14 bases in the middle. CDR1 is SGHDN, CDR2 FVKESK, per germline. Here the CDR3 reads CASSLSGAGTEAFF. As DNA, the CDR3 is TGTGCCAGCAGCCTTTCAGGGGCAGGGACTGAAGCTTTCTTT. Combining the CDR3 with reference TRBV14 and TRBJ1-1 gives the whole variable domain EAGVTQFPSHSVIEKGQTVTLRCDPISGHDNLYWYRRVMGKEIKFLLHFVKESKQDESGMPNNRFLAERTGGTYSTLKVQPAELEDSGVYFCASSLSGAGTEAFFGQGTRLTVV.